Listed below are T cell receptor beta chains from one sample, sequenced in a study of blood T cell repertoires in COVID-19. Sequencing used immunoSEQ multiplex PCR; TCRdb keeps in-frame clones, though not all of them. The sample has roughly 160,000 clones; around 84% are singletons. Material: peripheral blood. The source is a woman aged 80 or older with COVID-19, enrolled during active disease. The CDR3 runs from the conserved cysteine through the conserved F or W.

J gene: TRBJ2-1
V gene: TRBV19
CDR3 protein: CASSVGQLSSYNEQFF

J gene: TRBJ2-2
V gene: TRBV18
CDR3 protein: CASSPPLQTITGELFF

J gene: TRBJ2-2
V gene: TRBV7-2
CDR3 protein: CASSPPNSASGGTGELFF

J gene: TRBJ1-5
V gene: TRBV5-8
CDR3 protein: CASSSEHNQPQHF

J gene: TRBJ1-5
V gene: TRBV7-9
CDR3 protein: CASSLIDSDQPQHF

J gene: TRBJ2-1
V gene: TRBV18
CDR3 protein: CASSPPGNEQFF

J gene: TRBJ2-3
V gene: TRBV6-2/TRBV6-3
CDR3 protein: CASSELRTSGRAMYF

J gene: TRBJ2-7
V gene: TRBV5-1
CDR3 protein: CASSLDRSEQYF

J gene: TRBJ2-7
V gene: TRBV7-2
CDR3 protein: CASSHDTGSYEQYF

J gene: TRBJ1-3
V gene: TRBV2
CDR3 protein: CASSGTGGTRNTIYF

J gene: TRBJ1-2
V gene: TRBV7-2
CDR3 protein: CASSSNRRVGGYGYTF

J gene: TRBJ1-2
V gene: TRBV2
CDR3 protein: CASSAQAWARGYGYTF

J gene: TRBJ2-5
V gene: TRBV19
CDR3 protein: CASSSQRESETQYF

J gene: TRBJ2-5
V gene: TRBV2
CDR3 protein: CASSEDGRLETQYF

J gene: TRBJ1-2
V gene: TRBV9
CDR3 protein: CASSTRDRELLNYGYTF

J gene: TRBJ2-7
V gene: TRBV11-2
CDR3 protein: CASSLMVEYEQYF

J gene: TRBJ1-6
V gene: TRBV4-2
CDR3 protein: CASSPGLNNSPLHF

J gene: TRBJ2-3
V gene: TRBV7-2
CDR3 protein: CASRGSGRTTDTQYF

J gene: TRBJ1-2
V gene: TRBV12-3/TRBV12-4
CDR3 protein: CASSARRLYGYTF

J gene: TRBJ1-2
V gene: TRBV20-1
CDR3 protein: CSARDGGLYTF

J gene: TRBJ1-2
V gene: TRBV7-2
CDR3 protein: CASSRPGLPDGYTF

J gene: TRBJ2-6
V gene: TRBV6-5
CDR3 protein: CASRTGTGYNVLTF

J gene: TRBJ2-6
V gene: TRBV4-3
CDR3 protein: CASSQRLLGQGSSGANVLTF

J gene: TRBJ1-5
V gene: TRBV6-2/TRBV6-3
CDR3 protein: CASSYRTGQGIPSNQPQHF

J gene: TRBJ1-1
V gene: TRBV5-5
CDR3 protein: CASSLTGTSNTEAFF

J gene: TRBJ1-1
V gene: TRBV7-2
CDR3 protein: CASKVSEAGTEAFF

J gene: TRBJ1-1
V gene: TRBV18
CDR3 protein: CASSLLLLNTEAFF

J gene: TRBJ1-1
V gene: TRBV11-2
CDR3 protein: CASSLDSGGYTEAFF

J gene: TRBJ1-5
V gene: TRBV27
CDR3 protein: CASSSLTGGINQPQHF